These 5 T cell receptor beta chains were sequenced from one sample in a study of neurological immune-mediated disorders (dated by TCRdb to the late 2010s). The library was built by means of 5' RACE. Instrument on record: Illumina HiSeq 2500. Clones were called with MiXCR by TCRdb after fastp trimmed the public reads at Q25, and only in-frame beta chains were retained. Records with the same CDR3 protein are collapsed into one entry carrying the most frequent genes and DNA. The sample has tens of thousands of distinct CDR3 sequences on record, approximately 3.5% of them singletons. The ten largest clones take up around 3.1% of the sample. Sequencing used PBMCs. These receptors were collected from a woman aged 45-60 years with multiple sclerosis.

This clonotype was counted at least ten times. The V gene is TRBV12-3 or TRBV12-4, the J gene TRBJ1-3; D is unresolved. The CDR3 contains 12 residues. The V end lost 5 bases, the J end lost 1 base, and 3 bases lay between the germline ends. The CDR3: CASSRSGNTIYF. For the CDR3, the DNA is TGTGCCAGCAGTAGATCTGGAAACACCATATATTTT.

This clonotype was seen repeatedly, ten times or more. This chain links TRBV5-1 with TRBJ1-6, with no clear D. CDR1 is SGHRS and CDR2 is YFSETQ in the germline V gene. V gave up 1 base and J gave up 9 bases, with 11 bases separating them. CDR3 size: 14 residues. In DNA form, the CDR3 reads TGCGCCAGCAGCTTGTGGTCTATGGGTTCACCCCTCCACTTT. It translates to CASSLWSMGSPLHF.

A few counts support this clonotype. The chain joins TRBV20-1 to TRBJ2-3; TRBD2 matches 10 bases. The CDR3 totals 17 residues. Germline assignment: CDR1 DFQATT and CDR2 SNEGSKA (reference sequence). With 5 bases clipped from V and 1 base from J, the junction kept 12 bases outside the gene matches. The CDR3 nucleotides are TGCAGTGCTGCTGAAGGGCTAGCGGGGGTAGGCACAGATACGCAGTATTTT. The encoded protein is CSAAEGLAGVGTDTQYF.

This clonotype was seen many times. The chain employs TRBV7-2 and TRBJ2-5; perhaps TRBD2 as D (5 bases). This CDR3 contains 15 residues. Trimming stripped 1 base from V and 5 bases from J, with 14 bases between. Germline CDR1 SGHTA, CDR2 FQGNSA. CDR3 DNA: TGTGCCAGCAGCTTAGTACTCCTCCCGGGGGAGACCCAGTACTTC. This gives the protein CASSLVLLPGETQYF.

This clonotype was seen repeatedly, ten times or more. At one of its ends the junction is not consistent with the germline gene, which may arise from a read error. The rearrangement joins TRBV27 to TRBJ2-5; TRBD1 or TRBD2 may be the D gene (6 bases each). The CDR3 length is 12 residues. Germline lookup yields CDR1 MNHEY and CDR2 SMNVEV (reference sequence). CDR3 sequence reads: CASRGKGGQGDF. CDR3 coding DNA: TGTGCCAGCAGGGGAAAGGGGGGCCAAGGTGACTTC.